The 14 T cell receptor beta chains presented below share a single source sample, sequenced in a study of T cell responses to AZD1222 COVID-19 vaccine. The repertoire was sequenced with immunoSEQ multiplex PCR; TCRdb's copy has only in-frame clones and lacks some. Of tens of thousands of clones listed, roughly 90% are singletons. This specimen was peripheral blood, taken 28 days after the second AZD1222 dose. All receptors derive from an adult who received the AZD1222 COVID-19 vaccine.

The chain combines TRBV6-5 with TRBJ1-2; 9 positions match TRBD1. CDR1 and CDR2 from the germline V gene are MNHEY and SVGAGI. V lost 7 bases and J lost 4; bases outside the gene matches: 4. CDR3 size: 13 residues. CDR3 in amino acids: CASTGTGSYGYTF. In DNA, the CDR3 is TGTGCCAGCACCGGGACAGGGTCCTATGGCTACACCTTC.

Note on this clone: A junction end diverges from the germline sequence, so it may reflect a read error. This CDR3 is CASSHQNRDAEF. The CDR3 DNA is TGTGCCAGCAGCCATCAGAACCGGGACGCCGAATTT. V is TRBV3-1 (or the pseudogene TRBV3-2) and J is TRBJ1-6, with a tentative D call TRBD1 (5 bases). CDR3 length equals 12 residues. Germline V CDR1 and CDR2: LGHDT, YNNKEL (reference sequence).

The sample holds one count of this clone. The chain recombines TRBV3-1 (or the pseudogene TRBV3-2) with TRBJ1-4, with D possibly matching TRBD1 (6 bases). Trimming pared 0 bases from V and 8 bases from J, leaving 7 bases between. The CDR3 consists of 13 residues. Per the germline V gene, CDR1 is LGHDT and CDR2 is YNNKEL (reference sequence). The CDR3: CASSQEGAEKLFF. Written as DNA, the CDR3 is TGTGCCAGCAGCCAAGAGGGGGCCGAAAAACTGTTTTTT.

This chain joins TRBV7-8 and TRBJ2-1; TRBD1 aligns across 7 bases. The CDR3 spans 16 residues. V lost 1 base to trimming and J lost 5 bases; unmatched junction nucleotides: 8. From germline, CDR1 is SGHVS and CDR2 FQNEAQ. Here the CDR3 DNA reads TGTGCCAGCAGCTTAGGGAACAGGGGCTTTCACAATGAGCAGTTCTTC. Residues: CASSLGNRGFHNEQFF. Together with reference TRBV7-8 and TRBJ2-1, the CDR3 gives the full variable domain: GAGVSQSPRYKVAKRGQDVALRCDPISGHVSLFWYQQALGQGPEFLTYFQNEAQLDKSGLPSDRFFAERPEGSVSTLKIQRTQQEDSAVYLCASSLGNRGFHNEQFFGPGTRLTVL.

This chain links TRBV25-1 with TRBJ1-2; TRBD1 is a possible D gene (6 bases). The germline V and J ends were trimmed by 4 bases and 3 bases, with 12 bases remaining between them. This CDR3 is 14 amino acids long. CDR1 MGHDK and CDR2 SYGVNS come from the germline V gene. CDR3 amino acids: CASSVTGSHYGYTF. In DNA form, the CDR3 reads TGTGCCAGCAGTGTCACAGGGTCCCACTATGGCTACACCTTC.

The V and J genes are TRBV19 and TRBJ1-5; no definite D call. Between the trimmed V and J ends, which lost 6 bases and 3 bases, there was a span of 18 bases. CDR1 and CDR2 (germline): LNHDA, SQIVND (reference sequence). This CDR3 has 16 amino acids. DNA of the CDR3: TGTGCCAGTAGCTACTACGGCGATGCGGCCAATCAGCCCCAGCATTTT. Its translation: CASSYYGDAANQPQHF. Together with reference TRBV19 and TRBJ1-5, the CDR3 gives the full variable domain: DGGITQSPKYLFRKEGQNVTLSCEQNLNHDAMYWYRQDPGQGLRLIYYSQIVNDFQKGDIAEGYSVSREKKESFPLTVTSAQKNPTAFYLCASSYYGDAANQPQHFGDGTRLSIL.

This clone is deemed medium-sized (0.01 to 0.1%). The rearrangement joins TRBV29-1 to TRBJ1-1, with D unclear. Trimming cost V 3 bases and J 8 bases, with 7 bases left between them. The CDR3 loop spans 10 amino acids. CDR1 SQVTM and CDR2 ANQGSEA come from the germline V gene. CDR3 protein: CSVEVNEAFF. CDR3 coding DNA: TGCAGCGTTGAGGTCAACGAAGCTTTCTTT.

The rearrangement joins TRBV19 to TRBJ1-5, with 8 bases lining up with TRBD1. Germline V gives CDR1 LNHDA, CDR2 SQIVND (reference sequence). Losses at the gene ends were 3 bases for V and 5 bases for J; bases not matched to a gene: 9. The CDR3 runs 16 residues. The CDR3 DNA is TGTGCCAGTAGTATTTTTGGTCAGGGGGCTTATCAGCCCCAGCATTTT. As protein: CASSIFGQGAYQPQHF.

The chain recombines TRBV2 with TRBJ2-2; D may be TRBD1 or TRBD2 (5 bases each). The V gene's germline CDR1 is SNHLY and CDR2 FYNNEI. Trimming removed 8 bases at V and 6 bases at J, with 10 bases between. The CDR3 is made up of 12 amino acids. CDR3 in amino acids: CASGGQPGELFF. DNA for the CDR3: TGTGCCAGCGGGGGTCAGCCCGGGGAGCTGTTTTTT.

The CDR3 nucleotides read TGTGCCAGCGCGAGCGGGAGGGGATCCTACAATGAGCAGTTCTTC. The encoded protein is CASASGRGSYNEQFF. V and J are TRBV6-5 and TRBJ2-1; TRBD2 agrees at 10 bases. The germline CDR1 and CDR2 sequences are MNHEY and SVGAGI. The V and J ends lost 8 bases and 1 base, in that order; junction bases with no gene match: 5. The CDR3 runs 15 residues.

The CDR3 spells CATSRDGGTGNTIYF. Here the CDR3 DNA reads TGTGCCACCAGCAGAGATGGGGGCACTGGAAACACCATATATTTT. This chain joins TRBV15 and TRBJ1-3; D is possibly TRBD1 (6 bases). CDR1 and CDR2 from the germline V gene are LNHNV and YYDKDF (reference sequence). V was shortened by 0 bases and J by 2 bases, with 8 bases between the two germline ends. The CDR3 is 15 amino acids.

This chain joins TRBV28 and TRBJ1-5, with TRBD1 as a possible D gene (5 bases). Between the trimmed V and J ends, which lost 3 bases and 10 bases, there was a span of 13 bases. Germline-derived CDR1 and CDR2 are MDHEN and SYDVKM. This CDR3 comprises 13 residues. CDR3 sequence (DNA): TGTGCCAGCAGTTTGGGGGGGACTCGCCCCCAGCATTTT. Translation gives CASSLGGTRPQHF.

This rearrangement joins TRBV7-2 to TRBJ1-1; 7 bases align to TRBD1. CDR1 and CDR2 (germline): SGHTA, FQGNSA. J gave up 0 bases and V 1 base, and 5 bases lay outside the gene matches. The CDR3 is made up of 16 amino acids. The CDR3: CASSLVAGGLNTEAFF. The DNA for the CDR3 is TGTGCCAGCAGCTTAGTCGCAGGGGGTCTGAACACTGAAGCTTTCTTT.

The gene calls are TRBV19 and TRBJ1-3, with TRBD1 identical over 7 bases. Looked up from germline, CDR1 is LNHDA and CDR2 is SQIVND (reference sequence). V lost 8 bases to trimming and J lost 0 bases; unmatched junction nucleotides: 7. The CDR3 loop spans 15 amino acids. CDR3 nucleotides: TGTGCCAGTCACTCCGGGACAGCCTCTGGAAACACCATATATTTT. Translated: CASHSGTASGNTIYF.